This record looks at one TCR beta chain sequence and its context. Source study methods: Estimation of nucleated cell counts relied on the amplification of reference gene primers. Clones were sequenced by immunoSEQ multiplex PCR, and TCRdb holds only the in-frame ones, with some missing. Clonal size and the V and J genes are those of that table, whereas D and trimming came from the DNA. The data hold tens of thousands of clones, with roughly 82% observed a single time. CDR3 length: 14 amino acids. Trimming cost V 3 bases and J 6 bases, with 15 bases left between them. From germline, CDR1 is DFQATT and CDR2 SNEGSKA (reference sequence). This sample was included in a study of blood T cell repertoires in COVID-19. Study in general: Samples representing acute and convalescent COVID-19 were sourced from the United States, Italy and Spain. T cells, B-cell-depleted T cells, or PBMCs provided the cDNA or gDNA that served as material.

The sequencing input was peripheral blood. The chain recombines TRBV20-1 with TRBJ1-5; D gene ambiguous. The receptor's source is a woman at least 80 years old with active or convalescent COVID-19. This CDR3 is CSASAGVDGQPQHF. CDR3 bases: TGCAGTGCTAGTGCCGGGGTAGACGGTCAGCCCCAGCATTTT.